A single sample gave rise to the 15 T cell receptor beta chains below, sequenced in a study of glioma-infiltrating T cells. The iRepertoire nested amplicon-rescue multiplex PCR amplified TCR alpha and beta CDR3s from RNA. TCRdb processed the multiplex PCR reads anew with MiXCR; each CDR3 protein has one entry. The sample holds tens of thousands of distinct CDR3 sequences, roughly 40% seen once. The material sequenced was glioma tissue, nonneoplastic brain tissue, or PBMCs (not recorded which). The receptors were gathered from a human donor with low-grade glioma or glioblastoma, undergoing nonglioma brain surgery, or in good health (not recorded which).

This clonotype showed up many times. V is TRBV20-1 and J is TRBJ1-5, with D unresolved. V was cut by 5 bases and J by 0 bases, with 14 bases left in between. Germline V CDR1 and CDR2: DFQATT, SNEGSKA (reference sequence). The CDR3 covers 15 residues. CDR3 sequence reads: CSAPHPEYSNQPQHF. The CDR3 region has the DNA TGCAGTGCTCCTCATCCAGAATATAGCAATCAGCCCCAGCATTTT.

This clonotype has ten or more counts. The CDR3 is CASSPVGTEQFF. CDR3 DNA: TGTGCCAGCAGCCCCGTGGGGACTGAGCAGTTCTTC. The V gene is TRBV7-9, the J gene TRBJ2-1; D assignment may be TRBD1 or TRBD2 (5 bases each). The CDR3 extends over 12 amino acids. CDR1 is SEHNR and CDR2 is FQNEAQ in the germline V gene (reference sequence). Trimming left V 5 bases short and J 9 bases short, with 11 bases between.

This clonotype was found many times. The chain combines TRBV29-1 with TRBJ1-1; D unresolved. Trimming removed 0 bases from V and 2 bases from J, with 10 bases in between. Germline-derived CDR1 and CDR2 are SQVTM and ANQGSEA. CDR3 size: 14 residues. In DNA form, the CDR3 reads TGCAGCGTTGAAGATTCTTGGGCCAACACTGAAGCTTTCTTT. Protein: CSVEDSWANTEAFF.

This clonotype was observed at least ten times. This chain joins TRBV2 and TRBJ1-2; TRBD1 might be the D (6 bases). The germline gives CDR1 SNHLY, CDR2 FYNNEI. The CDR3 consists of 15 residues. Trimming took off 8 bases at V and 4 bases at J, with 20 bases between the two ends. CDR3 sequence: CASSFPQGQSYGYTF. The CDR3 region has the DNA TGTGCCAGCTCGTTTCCACAGGGCCAAAGCTATGGCTACACCTTC.

The chain combines TRBV5-5 with TRBJ2-7, with 10 bases aligning to TRBD2. V dropped 4 bases and J dropped 7; count of bases not matched to a gene: 17. This CDR3 comprises 17 residues. CDR1 SGHKS and CDR2 YYEKEE come from the germline V gene (reference sequence). The CDR3 bases are TGTGCCAGCAGCGCAATCCGCGGCACTAGCGGGACGGGGGAGCAGTACTTC. Protein sequence: CASSAIRGTSGTGEQYF.

As to this clonotype: At one end the junction does not follow the germline gene, possibly because of a read error. The chain joins TRBV6-5 to TRBJ2-5, with TRBD2 matching 7 bases. This CDR3 comprises 13 residues. CDR1 is MNHEY, CDR2 SVGAGI, per germline. CDR3 region: CASSYAGEETKYF. The CDR3 DNA reads as TGTGCCAGCAGCTACGCGGGAGAAGAGACCAAGTACTTC.

This clonotype was observed many times. The CDR3 DNA sequence: TGTGCCAGCAGCCAACTAGCGGGGGGGCCCCATGAGCAGTTCTTC. Amino acids: CASSQLAGGPHEQFF. This rearrangement joins TRBV25-1 to TRBJ2-1; 13 bases are a match to TRBD2. Germline V gene lookup returns CDR1 MGHDK and CDR2 SYGVNS. V shed 6 bases, J shed 8 bases, and the junction held 7 bases outside the gene matches. This CDR3 contains 15 residues.

This clonotype was seen at least ten times. The J gene is TRBJ2-5, the V gene TRBV14; TRBD1 might be the D (5 bases). This CDR3 comprises 15 residues. CDR1 is SGHDN, CDR2 FVKESK, per germline. Between the trimmed V and J ends, which lost 0 bases and 3 bases, there was a span of 11 bases. CDR3 coding DNA: TGTGCCAGCAGCCAAGATCCGACAGACGAAGAGACCCAGTACTTC. Amino acids: CASSQDPTDEETQYF.

This clonotype was picked up many times. The chain carries TRBV5-1 and TRBJ2-3, with TRBD2 as a possible D gene (6 bases). The germline CDR1 and CDR2 sequences are SGHRS and YFSETQ. CDR3 length: 15 amino acids. With 4 bases removed from V and 4 bases from J, the gap between germline ends came to 16 bases. The CDR3 loop is CASSTVGGFSDTQYF. The CDR3, as DNA: TGCGCCAGCAGCACAGTGGGGGGATTTTCAGATACGCAGTATTTT.

This clonotype was counted at least ten times. V usage is TRBV30 and J usage is TRBJ1-5; TRBD1 matches at 10 bases. V lost 5 bases to trimming and J lost 7 bases; unmatched junction nucleotides: 8. The germline V gene encodes CDR1 GTSNPN and CDR2 SVGIG (reference sequence). CDR3 length: 14 residues. In DNA, the CDR3 is TGTGCCTGGGGACAGGGGGAGGGAATGCAGCCCCAGCATTTT. It is translated as CAWGQGEGMQPQHF.

This clonotype was seen a single time. Given a much more abundant clone one base away, this may be a read error. The chain combines TRBV5-1 with TRBJ2-4, with D possibly being TRBD2 (6 bases). This CDR3 has 15 residues. Looked up from germline, CDR1 is SGHRS and CDR2 is YFSETQ. The CDR3 DNA reads TGCGCCAACAGCTTGGGGGGTAACGCCAAAAACATTCAGTACTTC. Translating it yields CANSLGGNAKNIQYF.

This clonotype has at least ten counts. This chain joins TRBV7-9 and TRBJ1-1; no reliable D call. Germline CDR1 and CDR2: SEHNR and FQNEAQ (reference sequence). CDR3 length equals 12 residues. V lost 1 base, J lost 6 bases, and 6 bases lay in between. DNA for the CDR3: TGTGCCAGCAGCTTAGGGGATCCTGAAGCTTTCTTT. The encoded protein is CASSLGDPEAFF.

On this clonotype itself: A junction end diverges from the germline sequence, so it may reflect a read error. J is TRBJ2-7 and V is TRBV27; no definite D call. From germline, CDR1 is MNHEY and CDR2 SMNVEV (reference sequence). The CDR3 runs to 12 residues. The CDR3 bases are TGTGCCAGCAGTTCCCCCCCTTCTGAGAAGTTCTTC. Its protein is CASSSPPSEKFF.

This clonotype was counted many times. The genes are TRBV6-2 or TRBV6-3 and TRBJ1-2; no reliable D call. Germline CDR1 MNHEY, CDR2 SVGEGT. The CDR3 spans 14 residues. V lost 4 bases, J lost 5 bases, and 14 bases lay in between. CDR3 residues: CASSSAPGRYGYTF. The CDR3 DNA is TGTGCCAGCAGTTCCGCCCCAGGAAGATATGGCTACACCTTC.

This clonotype has at least ten counts. The chain carries TRBV2 and TRBJ2-1, with 9 bases lining up with TRBD1. The length of the CDR3 is 15 residues. CDR1 SNHLY and CDR2 FYNNEI come from the germline V gene. J gave up 3 bases and V 4 bases, and 4 bases lay outside the gene matches. The CDR3 here is CASSGPGQGYNEQFF. The CDR3 DNA sequence: TGTGCCAGCAGTGGGCCGGGACAGGGCTACAATGAGCAGTTCTTC.